Here is one T cell receptor beta chain with its context. The antigen is not known. Only in-frame clones appear in the TCRdb table, and some are missing; sequencing was by immunoSEQ multiplex PCR. The data show around 120,000 clones, approximately 90% seen once. These data originate in a study of graft-versus-host responses after intestinal transplantation. The overall study: Induction using anti-thymocyte globulin, followed by tacrolimus and steroids for 2 to 4 years, was given to all recipients.

From germline, CDR1 is SGHNT and CDR2 YYREEE (reference sequence). The CDR3 has 17 amino acids. V was cut by 3 bases and J by 0 bases, with 19 bases left in between. Whole-study findings and limits: Among circulating GvH clones, peak levels were associated with early post-transplant declines in HvG clones.

The clonotype originates from a human donor who received an intestinal transplant. The source was unstimulated CD4+ T cells sorted from spleen or lymph node cells, collected before intestinal transplant. This chain links TRBV5-4 with TRBJ2-7; possibly TRBD1 for D (6 bases). The CDR3 DNA is TGTGCCAGCAGCTCCCTAACCAGGGGCACGACCTCCTACGAGCAGTACTTC. Translation gives CASSSLTRGTTSYEQYF.